The 22 T cell receptor beta chains in this list originate from one sample, sequenced in a study of cytomegalovirus exposure and HLA in healthy donors. With 60 Vbeta and 13 Jbeta primers, the PCR was carried out. Profiled with immunoSEQ multiplex PCR; TCRdb holds only in-frame clones, not every one. The repertoire consists of tens of thousands of clones, with roughly three quarters occurring once and the leading ten covering roughly 14%. Source material: PBMCs. The source is a woman in her 40s in good health and CMV-seropositive.

This sequence joins TRBV27 and TRBJ1-5; 7 bases are a match to TRBD1. CDR1 is MNHEY, CDR2 SMNVEV, per germline (reference sequence). Trimming at V came to 5 bases and at J to 2 bases, leaving 6 bases not matched to a gene. This CDR3 is built from 15 residues. The chain's CDR3 is CASSPDREGNQPQHF. For the CDR3, the DNA is TGTGCCAGCAGTCCAGACAGGGAGGGCAATCAGCCCCAGCATTTT.

The genes are TRBV29-1 and TRBJ2-2; D is possibly TRBD2 (6 bases). CDR1 is SQVTM, CDR2 ANQGSEA, per germline. This CDR3 has 14 residues. Trimming took 3 bases from V and 4 from J, leaving 12 bases between them. CDR3 in DNA: TGCAGCGTTGACACCGGGGGTGGCACCGGGGAGCTGTTTTTT. It yields the protein CSVDTGGGTGELFF.

By sample share, this clone is medium-sized. The chain links TRBV4-3 to TRBJ2-3; weak D call: TRBD2 (6 bases). Germline loops: CDR1 LGHNA, CDR2 YSLEER. With 0 bases removed from V and 0 bases from J, the gap between germline ends came to 19 bases. CDR3 length equals 19 residues. CDR3 in DNA: TGCGCCAGCAGCCAAGATGAGTGGCCATCTAGCGCAAGCACAGATACGCAGTATTTT. Its protein is CASSQDEWPSSASTDTQYF.

The V call is TRBV2, the J call TRBJ2-7, with D maybe TRBD1 (6 bases). V was clipped by 6 bases and J by 1 base, with 7 bases between them. CDR1 and CDR2 from the germline V gene are SNHLY and FYNNEI. The CDR3 loop spans 12 amino acids. CDR3 residues: CASRGTSYEQYF. Here the CDR3 DNA reads TGTGCCAGCAGGGGGACATCCTACGAGCAGTACTTC.

V gene TRBV6-1 combines with J gene TRBJ1-3, with 7 nucleotides matching TRBD1. Per germline, CDR1 MNHNS and CDR2 SASEGT. V was clipped by 6 bases and J by 0 bases; unmatched bases: 2. The CDR3 is 14 residues long. The CDR3 protein is CASSRDSSGNTIYF. In nucleotides, the CDR3 is TGTGCCAGCAGCCGGGACAGCTCTGGAAACACCATATATTTT.

This clone ranks as medium-sized. The rearrangement uses TRBV6-5 and TRBJ2-7, with a weak D call TRBD1 (7 bases). The CDR3 is 15 amino acids. Trimming left V 4 bases short and J 3 bases short, with 16 bases between. CDR1 and CDR2 (germline): MNHEY, SVGAGI. The CDR3 loop is CASSCLAGGNYEQYF. In nucleotides, the CDR3 is TGTGCCAGCAGTTGTTTAGCAGGGGGGAACTACGAGCAGTACTTC.

The V call is TRBV28, the J call TRBJ2-7, with a weak D call TRBD2 (6 bases). V gave up 3 bases and J gave up 7 bases, with 10 bases separating them. This CDR3 comprises 12 residues. CDR1 MDHEN and CDR2 SYDVKM come from the germline V gene. The CDR3 sequence: CASSLQGGEQYF. The CDR3 region has the DNA TGTGCCAGCAGTTTGCAGGGAGGAGAGCAGTACTTC.

This clone was seen just once. The chain is built from TRBV6-6 and TRBJ2-5; TRBD2 matches at 7 bases. Germline CDR1 reads MNHNY; CDR2 reads SVGAGI (reference sequence). The length of the CDR3 is 16 residues. V shed 7 bases and J 1 base; nucleotides not matched to a gene: 12. The CDR3 loop reads CASITRGSGPQETQYF. In DNA, the CDR3 is TGTGCCAGCATTACACGCGGGAGCGGCCCCCAAGAGACCCAGTACTTC.

This chain links TRBV11-3 with TRBJ2-3, with 12 bases aligning to TRBD2. Germline loops: CDR1 SGHNT, CDR2 YENEEA. The CDR3 contains 16 residues. With 5 bases clipped from V and 1 base from J, the junction kept 4 bases outside the gene matches. The CDR3 spells CASSPRTSGGTDTQYF. In DNA, the CDR3 is TGTGCCAGCAGCCCCCGGACTAGCGGGGGCACAGATACGCAGTATTTT.

This clone has more than one count but fewer than ten. The V gene is TRBV6-1, the J gene TRBJ1-5; TRBD1 might be the D (5 bases). The CDR3 contains 14 residues. Trimming removed 10 bases from V and 3 bases from J, with 16 bases in between. CDR1 is MNHNS, CDR2 SASEGT, per germline. The CDR3 loop reads CATIGGTANQPQHF. The CDR3 DNA reads TGTGCCACCATTGGGGGGACCGCCAATCAGCCCCAGCATTTT.

J is TRBJ1-2 and V is TRBV19, with D maybe TRBD1 (6 bases). The V and J ends lost 9 bases and 6 bases respectively, with 14 bases between them. CDR1 is LNHDA and CDR2 is SQIVND in the germline V gene (reference sequence). This CDR3 has 12 residues. In DNA form, the CDR3 reads TGTGCCAGCCTAGCGCGGGGGCATGGCTACACCTTC. Translated: CASLARGHGYTF.

The V and J genes are TRBV7-3 and TRBJ2-2; unclear D gene. The CDR3 is made up of 15 amino acids. Trimming cost V 6 bases and J 1 base, with 12 bases left between them. The V gene's germline CDR1 is SGHTA and CDR2 FQGTGA. The CDR3 coding sequence is TGTGCCAGCAGACCAACCGGTGGGAACACCGGGGAGCTGTTTTTT. Translating gives CASRPTGGNTGELFF.

This clone was found a few times. The chain has TRBV2 and TRBJ2-1; 7 bases line up with TRBD2. Germline loops: CDR1 SNHLY, CDR2 FYNNEI. The CDR3 is 14 residues long. V dropped 7 bases and J dropped 8; count of bases not matched to a gene: 11. CDR3 protein: CASIGLGRLDEQFF. CDR3 nucleotide sequence: TGTGCCAGCATTGGACTAGGAAGGTTGGATGAGCAGTTCTTC. Filled out from reference TRBV2 and TRBJ2-1, the complete variable domain reads EPEVTQTPSHQVTQMGQEVILRCVPISNHLYFYWYRQILGQKVEFLVSFYNNEISEKSEIFDDQFSVERPDGSNFTLKIRSTKLEDSAMYFCASIGLGRLDEQFFGPGTRLTVL.

The rearrangement uses TRBV15 and TRBJ1-2; no clear D gene. From germline, CDR1 is LNHNV and CDR2 YYDKDF (reference sequence). The CDR3 is 13 amino acids. V lost 3 bases, J lost 2 bases, and 7 bases lay in between. The CDR3 sequence is CATSRGGNYGYTF. CDR3 DNA: TGTGCCACCAGCAGGGGCGGGAACTATGGCTACACCTTC.

The CDR3 loop reads CASSLVQGMDRNQPQHF. In nucleotides, the CDR3 is TGTGCCAGCAGTTTAGTACAGGGAATGGATAGAAATCAGCCCCAGCATTTT. This rearrangement joins TRBV28 to TRBJ1-5, with a tentative D call TRBD1 (6 bases). The germline V gene has CDR1 MDHEN and CDR2 SYDVKM. The V end was cut by 2 bases, the J end by 4 bases, with 18 bases between. The CDR3 is 17 residues long.

V gene TRBV7-6 combines with J gene TRBJ1-5, with TRBD1 matching over 7 bases. V trimming: 5 bases; J trimming: 6 bases; junction bases outside the gene matches: 13. This CDR3 contains 16 residues. Germline CDR1 reads SGHVS; CDR2 reads FNYEAQ. The CDR3 bases are TGTGCCAGCAGCAAATATCGACAGGGTTTAGGTCAGCCCCAGCATTTT. Amino acids: CASSKYRQGLGQPQHF.

The chain has TRBV6-6 and TRBJ2-7, with D tentatively TRBD2 (6 bases). Trimming pared 2 bases from V and 4 bases from J, leaving 15 bases between. CDR1 is MNHNY, CDR2 SVGAGI, per germline (reference sequence). The CDR3 totals 15 residues. Written as DNA, the CDR3 is TGTGCCAGCAGTTACCCTTCGGTAGCGGTTTACGAGCAGTACTTC. Its translation: CASSYPSVAVYEQYF.

V and J are TRBV4-3 and TRBJ2-7; TRBD2 agrees at 11 bases. CDR1 LGHNA and CDR2 YSLEER come from the germline V gene. The CDR3 covers 16 residues. Losses at the gene ends were 4 bases for V and 2 bases for J; bases not matched to a gene: 7. CDR3 coding DNA: TGCGCCAGCAGCCGAGTCGGGACTAGCGGTCCCTACGAGCAGTACTTC. It yields the protein CASSRVGTSGPYEQYF.

The chain couples TRBV30 to TRBJ1-6; D is unclear. V lost 0 bases to trimming and J lost 6 bases, with 12 bases between them. Germline CDR1 is GTSNPN and CDR2 is SVGIG (reference sequence). CDR3 length: 15 amino acids. Written as DNA, the CDR3 is TGTGCCTGGAGTGTGGGAGACGGATTTAATTCACCCCTCCACTTT. It translates to CAWSVGDGFNSPLHF.

The chain couples TRBV5-5 to TRBJ2-7, with 8 bases lining up with TRBD1. V was pared by 3 bases and J by 6 bases, with 8 bases of the junction left unmatched. CDR3 length: 14 amino acids. Germline V gene lookup returns CDR1 SGHKS and CDR2 YYEKEE (reference sequence). This CDR3 reads CASSYGQGPAEQYF. The CDR3 nucleotides read TGTGCCAGCAGCTACGGACAGGGTCCGGCCGAGCAGTACTTC.

This clone was observed once. The chain employs TRBV10-3 and TRBJ2-2; D unclear. The CDR3 runs to 12 residues. Germline V gives CDR1 ENHRY, CDR2 SYGVKD. V was trimmed by 11 bases and J by 6 bases, leaving 13 bases between them. The DNA of the CDR3 is TGTGCCGGAAGCGTGGGTGCCGGGGAGCTGTTTTTT. As protein: CAGSVGAGELFF.

This clone has a handful of counts. V and J are TRBV13 and TRBJ2-3, with 13 nucleotides matching TRBD2. The J segment lost 1 base and the V segment lost 4 bases, leaving 2 bases of the junction unmatched. The length of the CDR3 is 16 residues. Germline lookup yields CDR1 PRHDT and CDR2 FYEKMQ (reference sequence). The CDR3 is CASSSGTSGGTDTQYF. The CDR3, as DNA: TGTGCCAGCAGCTCCGGGACTAGCGGGGGCACAGATACGCAGTATTTT.